This passage covers 17 T cell receptor beta chains from one sample sequenced in a study of neoadjuvant anti-PD-1 for oral cavity cancer. Libraries were prepared by immunoSEQ multiplex PCR; TCRdb keeps only in-frame clonotypes and omits some of them. The sample holds 15,000 to 20,000 clones, about three fifths seen once. Sequencing used PBMCs, obtained before nivolumab (anti-PD-1) treatment. These receptors originate from a person between 40 and 85 years old with oral cavity squamous cell carcinoma.

V and J are TRBV5-6 and TRBJ2-7, with 9 positions matching TRBD1. V lost 6 bases, J lost 3 bases, and 4 bases stayed unmatched. The V gene's germline CDR1 is SGHDT and CDR2 YYEEEE. This CDR3 is built from 13 residues. CDR3 sequence: CASIRTGDYEQYF. The CDR3 DNA reads TGTGCCAGCATTCGGACAGGGGACTACGAGCAGTACTTC.

The chain combines TRBV6-6 with TRBJ1-1; D gene ambiguous. The V end was cut by 7 bases, the J end by 2 bases, with 8 bases between. The CDR3 is 12 amino acids. Germline CDR1 and CDR2: MNHNY and SVGAGI (reference sequence). The CDR3 sequence: CASKQSNTEAFF. The CDR3 coding sequence is TGTGCCAGCAAACAGAGTAACACTGAAGCTTTCTTT.

The rearrangement joins TRBV6-6 to TRBJ1-2; weak D call: TRBD1 (6 bases). In germline, CDR1 is MNHNY, CDR2 SVGAGI (reference sequence). V lost 6 bases to trimming and J lost 2 bases, with 13 bases between them. The CDR3 consists of 14 residues. The CDR3 DNA follows: TGTGCCAGCAGCGATGGACAGTTAAACTATGGCTACACCTTC. Its protein is CASSDGQLNYGYTF.

The rearrangement uses TRBV29-1 and TRBJ2-7; no clear D. Looked up from germline, CDR1 is SQVTM and CDR2 is ANQGSEA. V was trimmed by 6 bases and J by 3 bases, leaving 18 bases between them. The CDR3 is made up of 14 amino acids. The CDR3 reads CSVTLQVALYEQYF. The DNA of the CDR3 is TGCAGCGTCACCCTCCAGGTTGCCCTCTACGAGCAGTACTTC.

The sample holds a few counts of this clone. The chain carries TRBV11-3 and TRBJ2-1; 11 bases map to TRBD2. The junction had 12 bases not matched to a gene; V was cut back by 4 bases and J by 10 bases. The germline V gene has CDR1 SGHNT and CDR2 YENEEA. This CDR3 is 16 amino acids long. CDR3 protein: CASSSGTSGLGGEQFF. For the CDR3, the DNA is TGTGCCAGCAGCTCCGGGACTAGCGGTCTTGGGGGGGAGCAGTTCTTC.

This clone occurred a few times. CDR3 nucleotide sequence: TGTGCCATCAGAGATCCAGGGGAGGAGTATGGCTACACCTTC. This gives the protein CAIRDPGEEYGYTF. The chain combines TRBV10-3 with TRBJ1-2; D is perhaps TRBD1 (6 bases). Trimming removed 6 bases at V and 5 bases at J, with 16 bases between. Germline loops: CDR1 ENHRY, CDR2 SYGVKD. There are 14 residues in the CDR3.

V usage is TRBV27 and J usage is TRBJ2-1, with 7 bases lining up with TRBD2. There are 15 residues in the CDR3. The V and J ends lost 5 bases and 3 bases, in that order; junction bases with no gene match: 7. Germline CDR1 is MNHEY and CDR2 is SMNVEV (reference sequence). The CDR3 sequence: CASSRPSGLYNEQFF. For the CDR3, the DNA is TGTGCCAGCAGTCGACCTAGCGGCCTCTACAATGAGCAGTTCTTC.

The rearrangement links TRBV5-1 to TRBJ2-7, with 8 bases that match TRBD1. The germline gives CDR1 SGHRS, CDR2 YFSETQ. The ends lost 4 bases at V and 2 bases at J; junction bases unmatched: 5. The CDR3 is 14 amino acids. The CDR3 sequence is CASSVDRGAYEQYF. In nucleotides, the CDR3 is TGCGCCAGCAGCGTAGACAGGGGAGCCTACGAGCAGTACTTC.

This clone has only a few counts. The CDR3 loop reads CASSLVWGTSGSLVDTQYF. The CDR3 coding sequence is TGTGCCAGCAGCTTAGTTTGGGGGACTAGCGGATCCTTGGTAGATACGCAGTATTTT. The chain has TRBV7-9 and TRBJ2-3, with 11 bases identical to TRBD2. CDR1 SEHNR and CDR2 FQNEAQ come from the germline V gene (reference sequence). The CDR3 is made up of 19 amino acids. J was trimmed by 5 bases and V by 1 base; bases with no gene match: 14.

The rearrangement joins TRBV5-6 to TRBJ2-3; 11 nucleotides agree with TRBD2. V lost 4 bases to trimming and J lost 6 bases; unmatched junction nucleotides: 7. The germline gives CDR1 SGHDT, CDR2 YYEEEE. The CDR3 is 15 residues long. CDR3 protein: CASSGGSSGGDTQYF. The CDR3 nucleotides read TGTGCCAGCAGCGGTGGTTCTAGCGGGGGGGATACGCAGTATTTT.

V gene TRBV19 combines with J gene TRBJ2-2; TRBD1 matches at 8 bases. V lost 7 bases and J lost 2; bases outside the gene matches: 9. CDR1 LNHDA and CDR2 SQIVND come from the germline V gene (reference sequence). This CDR3 comprises 16 residues. CDR3 protein: CASISTGGRNTGELFF. The CDR3 region has the DNA TGTGCCAGTATTAGCACAGGGGGAAGAAACACCGGGGAGCTGTTTTTT.

The chain is built from TRBV21-1 and TRBJ1-5; TRBD1, the table's D call, was not compared with the DNA. TRBV21-1 is recorded as a pseudogene. The CDR3 extends over 14 amino acids. CDR3 in amino acids: CASKLDRVGQPQHF. CDR3 bases: TGTGCCAGCAAATTGGACAGGGTGGGTCAGCCCCAGCATTTT.

V and J are TRBV10-3 and TRBJ2-1, with D unresolved. The length of the CDR3 is 11 residues. Looked up from germline, CDR1 is ENHRY and CDR2 is SYGVKD. Deletions cut 8 bases from V and 9 bases from J, with 11 bases between. CDR3 amino acids: CAIGSVGEQFF. For the CDR3, the DNA is TGTGCCATCGGTTCCGTCGGTGAGCAGTTCTTC.

The chain links TRBV10-1 to TRBJ2-3; 10 bases line up with TRBD2. From germline, CDR1 is WNHNN and CDR2 SYGVQD (reference sequence). The junction had 5 bases not matched to a gene; V was cut back by 7 bases and J by 4 bases. CDR3 length equals 14 residues. CDR3: CASTSGSLSDTQYF. The CDR3 coding sequence is TGCGCCAGCACTAGCGGGAGTCTCTCAGATACGCAGTATTTT.

This clone came up a few times. This chain uses TRBV6-5 with TRBJ2-2; 7 bases fit TRBD2. Trimming took 4 bases from V and 6 from J; bases not matched to a gene: 8. The CDR3 loop spans 15 amino acids. Germline-derived CDR1 and CDR2 are MNHEY and SVGAGI. CDR3 in DNA: TGTGCCAGCAGTTCCGGACTAGAAGCCTCCGGGGAGCTGTTTTTT. Protein: CASSSGLEASGELFF.

This clone came up a few times. The chain recombines TRBV5-5 with TRBJ2-2; no reliable D call. Germline V lookup: CDR1 SGHKS, CDR2 YYEKEE (reference sequence). V was pared by 0 bases and J by 3 bases, with 6 bases between. The CDR3 covers 14 residues. The CDR3 DNA sequence: TGTGCCAGCAGCTTGGATAGGGACACCGGGGAGCTGTTTTTT. Translating gives CASSLDRDTGELFF.

The V and J genes are TRBV29-1 and TRBJ2-1, with 9 bases matching TRBD2. Germline trimming cut 4 bases from V and 2 bases from J; bases unmatched to any gene: 6. Germline loops: CDR1 SQVTM, CDR2 ANQGSEA. This CDR3 region has 15 residues. For the CDR3, the DNA is TGCAGCGTTGGTGTCTTAGCGGGAGCCTACAATGAGCAGTTCTTC. As protein: CSVGVLAGAYNEQFF.